Below, 22 T cell receptor beta chains from the same sample are listed, as sequenced in a study of blood T cell repertoires in COVID-19. Clones were sequenced by immunoSEQ multiplex PCR, and TCRdb holds only the in-frame ones, with some missing. The data contain roughly 230,000 clones, 80% to 90% of them singletons. Sequencing was carried out using peripheral blood. These receptors were collected from a man between 40 and 49 years old with active or convalescent COVID-19.

J is TRBJ2-2 and V is TRBV14, with D uncertain. From germline, CDR1 is SGHDN and CDR2 FVKESK. This CDR3 is built from 11 residues. Trimming removed 1 base from V and 13 bases from J, with 7 bases in between. The CDR3, as DNA: TGTGCCAGCAGCCAAGGTTTCCGGCTGTTTTTT. This translates into CASSQGFRLFF.

CDR3 nucleotide sequence: TGTGCCAGTAGTCCCCGGACAGCTAACTATGGCTACACCTTC. Encoded protein: CASSPRTANYGYTF. The chain is built from TRBV19 and TRBJ1-2; D perhaps matches TRBD1 (6 bases). The CDR3 is 14 amino acids. Trimming left V 5 bases short and J 0 bases short, with 10 bases between. In germline, CDR1 is LNHDA, CDR2 SQIVND (reference sequence).

The genes are TRBV6-6 and TRBJ1-1, with 10 bases fitting TRBD1. V lost 5 bases to trimming and J lost 10 bases; unmatched junction nucleotides: 4. This CDR3 spans 12 amino acids. Germline V gene lookup returns CDR1 MNHNY and CDR2 SVGAGI (reference sequence). The DNA for the CDR3 is TGTGCCAGCAGTCCGGGGGACAGGGGAGCTTTCTTT. Translated: CASSPGDRGAFF.

The chain links TRBV18 to TRBJ1-4; 7 positions match TRBD1. V shed 4 bases, J shed 3 bases, and the junction held 2 bases outside the gene matches. The V gene's germline CDR1 is KGHSH and CDR2 LQKENI. This CDR3 spans 14 amino acids. The CDR3 loop is CASSRQGANEKLFF. The DNA of the CDR3 is TGTGCCAGCTCACGACAGGGCGCTAATGAAAAACTGTTTTTT.

V usage is TRBV11-3 and J usage is TRBJ2-1, with D perhaps TRBD2 (6 bases). CDR1 SGHNT and CDR2 YENEEA come from the germline V gene. The V and J ends lost 4 bases and 10 bases respectively, with 17 bases between them. The CDR3 consists of 14 residues. The CDR3 DNA reads as TGTGCCAGCAGCTCTCGGGACTCCCCCCGGGAGCAGTTCTTC. Its translation is CASSSRDSPREQFF. Using reference TRBV11-3 and TRBJ2-1 for the parts outside the CDR3, the full variable domain is EAGVVQSPRYKIIEKKQPVAFWCNPISGHNTLYWYLQNLGQGPELLIRYENEEAVDDSQLPKDRFSAERLKGVDSTLKIQPAELGDSAVYLCASSSRDSPREQFFGPGTRLTVL.

The rearrangement joins TRBV6-5 to TRBJ2-6; 7 bases are a match to TRBD1. Trimming removed 4 bases from V and 1 base from J; junction bases left unmatched: 1. Germline V gene lookup returns CDR1 MNHEY and CDR2 SVGAGI. The CDR3 runs to 15 residues. CDR3 protein: CASSSTGSGANVLTF. CDR3 nucleotide sequence: TGTGCCAGCAGTTCGACAGGGTCTGGGGCCAACGTCCTGACTTTC.

In this sample, this clone turned up once. The chain couples TRBV11-2 to TRBJ1-1; TRBD1 agrees at 8 bases. Germline V gene lookup returns CDR1 SGHAT and CDR2 FQNNGV. This CDR3 contains 14 residues. The V segment lost 6 bases and the J segment 4 bases; nucleotides outside the gene matches: 7. Here the CDR3 reads CASSLGQDGTEAFF. CDR3 nucleotide sequence: TGTGCCAGCAGTTTGGGACAGGACGGCACTGAAGCTTTCTTT.

The chain carries TRBV4-3 and TRBJ2-3; 11 bases fit TRBD2. The CDR3 runs 17 residues. Germline V gene sequence: CDR1 LGHNA, CDR2 YSLEER. Germline trimming cut 3 bases from V and 4 bases from J; bases unmatched to any gene: 9. CDR3 nucleotides: TGCGCCAGCAGCCAGACGTCAAATAGCGGGGGGGCAGATACGCAGTATTTT. Amino acid sequence: CASSQTSNSGGADTQYF.

The chain joins TRBV28 to TRBJ1-5; D is possibly TRBD1 (6 bases). Germline V gives CDR1 MDHEN, CDR2 SYDVKM. Trimming shortened V by 7 bases and J by 4 bases, and 17 bases separated the two germline ends. The CDR3 spans 15 residues. CDR3 sequence reads: CASNLEGGGNQPQHF. CDR3 nucleotides: TGTGCCAGCAACCTGGAGGGGGGGGGAAATCAGCCCCAGCATTTT.

The CDR3: CASRFGVSGTEAFF. CDR3 DNA sequence: TGCGCCAGCAGGTTCGGGGTGTCGGGCACTGAAGCTTTCTTT. The chain carries TRBV5-1 and TRBJ1-1; the D is unclear. Trimming cost V 5 bases and J 4 bases, with 15 bases left between them. CDR3 size: 14 residues. Germline lookup yields CDR1 SGHRS and CDR2 YFSETQ.

This clone was seen just once. The chain recombines TRBV5-4 with TRBJ2-3, with 8 bases aligning to TRBD2. The CDR3 has 18 residues. In germline, CDR1 is SGHNT, CDR2 YYREEE (reference sequence). J gave up 0 bases and V 2 bases, and 11 bases lay outside the gene matches. DNA of the CDR3: TGTGCCAGCAGCTTACTTTCGGCGGGGGGCCGTAGCACAGATACGCAGTATTTT. This encodes CASSLLSAGGRSTDTQYF.

V is TRBV7-9 and J is TRBJ2-5; TRBD2 matches 11 bases. CDR3 length: 14 amino acids. CDR1 and CDR2 from the germline V gene are SEHNR and FQNEAQ (reference sequence). The junction had 6 bases not matched to a gene; V was cut back by 7 bases and J by 5 bases. The CDR3 region has the DNA TGTGCCAGCAATCCTAGCGGGGGGTCTGAGACCCAGTACTTC. Translated: CASNPSGGSETQYF.

The table lists this clone with a count of one. The chain combines TRBV5-6 with TRBJ2-1; TRBD2 matches 15 bases. V lost 6 bases, J lost 4 bases, and 2 bases stayed unmatched. Per germline, CDR1 SGHDT and CDR2 YYEEEE. The CDR3 runs 15 residues. CDR3 sequence: CASTGTSGGYNEQFF. DNA of the CDR3: TGTGCCAGCACCGGGACTAGCGGGGGGTACAATGAGCAGTTCTTC.

This clone has a handful of counts. The chain links TRBV5-6 to TRBJ1-5, with 8 bases matching TRBD1. The CDR3 length is 18 residues. The V segment lost 3 bases and the J segment 2 bases; nucleotides outside the gene matches: 13. Germline CDR1 is SGHDT and CDR2 is YYEEEE. In DNA, the CDR3 is TGTGCCAGCAGCTCGGCCCCTCAGGGGGCTTACGGCAATCAGCCCCAGCATTTT. Amino acid sequence: CASSSAPQGAYGNQPQHF. The full variable domain, completed using reference TRBV5-6 and TRBJ1-5, is DAGVTQSPTHLIKTRGQQVTLRCSPKSGHDTVSWYQQALGQGPQFIFQYYEEEERQRGNFPDRFSGHQFPNYSSELNVNALLLGDSALYLCASSSAPQGAYGNQPQHFGDGTRLSIL.

This sequence joins TRBV14 and TRBJ2-7; TRBD1 agrees at 9 bases. The trim removed 3 bases at V and 2 bases at J, leaving 2 bases unmatched. This CDR3 spans 14 amino acids. The germline V gene has CDR1 SGHDN and CDR2 FVKESK. CDR3: CASSHGDRAYEQYF. The CDR3 nucleotides are TGTGCCAGCAGCCATGGGGACAGGGCCTACGAGCAGTACTTC. The full variable domain, its missing parts supplied by reference TRBV14 and TRBJ2-7, is EAGVTQFPSHSVIEKGQTVTLRCDPISGHDNLYWYRRVMGKEIKFLLHFVKESKQDESGMPNNRFLAERTGGTYSTLKVQPAELEDSGVYFCASSHGDRAYEQYFGPGTRLTVT.

Here the CDR3 DNA reads TGCAGCGCGCAGGGGGAAGTTTACAATGAGCAGTTCTTC. Translation gives CSAQGEVYNEQFF. The chain carries TRBV29-1 and TRBJ2-1; 7 nucleotides agree with TRBD1. The germline V gene encodes CDR1 SQVTM and CDR2 ANQGSEA. Trimming took 7 bases from V and 4 from J; bases not matched to a gene: 7. The CDR3 runs 13 residues.

The rearrangement uses TRBV7-9 and TRBJ1-2; 8 positions match TRBD1. The CDR3 runs 16 residues. The germline V gene has CDR1 SEHNR and CDR2 FQNEAQ (reference sequence). Trimming at V came to 5 bases and at J to 2 bases, leaving 10 bases not matched to a gene. Here the CDR3 DNA reads TGTGCCAGCAGCCCAAAGGGATCAGGGGGCAACTATGGCTACACCTTC. This gives the protein CASSPKGSGGNYGYTF. Based on the CDR3 plus reference TRBV7-9 and TRBJ1-2, the full variable domain is DTGVSQNPRHKITKRGQNVTFRCDPISEHNRLYWYRQTLGQGPEFLTYFQNEAQLEKSRLLSDRFSAERPKGSFSTLEIQRTEQGDSAMYLCASSPKGSGGNYGYTFGSGTRLTVV.

The rearrangement joins TRBV7-3 to TRBJ2-7; D perhaps matches TRBD1 (6 bases). CDR3 length: 16 amino acids. V lost 5 bases to trimming and J lost 3 bases, with 20 bases between them. Germline V lookup: CDR1 SGHTA, CDR2 FQGTGA. In DNA, the CDR3 is TGTGCCAGCAGCGGTCAAAAGGGTCAGGGGCACTACGAGCAGTACTTC. Translation: CASSGQKGQGHYEQYF.

This chain connects TRBV10-3 to TRBJ1-2; TRBD1 matches at 10 bases. Looked up from germline, CDR1 is ENHRY and CDR2 is SYGVKD. The J segment lost 6 bases and the V segment lost 4 bases, leaving 8 bases of the junction unmatched. The CDR3 length is 15 residues. The CDR3 is CAISGRQGAGDGYTF. The CDR3 DNA reads TGTGCCATCAGTGGTAGACAGGGGGCCGGCGATGGCTACACCTTC.

The genes are TRBV15 and TRBJ1-2, with D perhaps matching TRBD1 (5 bases). CDR3 length equals 14 residues. Germline values: CDR1 LNHNV, CDR2 YYDKDF (reference sequence). V lost 0 bases to trimming and J lost 7 bases, with 12 bases between them. The CDR3 reads CATSRDLGGSGYTF. Here the CDR3 DNA reads TGTGCCACCAGCAGAGATCTGGGGGGAAGTGGCTACACCTTC.

With regard to this clone: Other DNA sequences in this specimen translate into the identical CDR3. The rearrangement uses TRBV3-1 (or the pseudogene TRBV3-2) and TRBJ2-5, with D uncertain. From germline, CDR1 is LGHDT and CDR2 YNNKEL (reference sequence). Trimming removed 3 bases from V and 5 bases from J, with 4 bases in between. This CDR3 comprises 11 residues. The CDR3 DNA is TGTGCCAGCAGCCATGGCGAGACCCAGTACTTC. Translating it yields CASSHGETQYF.

This clone was seen just once. V usage is TRBV27 and J usage is TRBJ2-3; TRBD1 agrees at 7 bases. V gave up 5 bases and J gave up 1 base; unmatched junction bases: 6. CDR1 is MNHEY, CDR2 SMNVEV, per germline (reference sequence). The CDR3 spans 15 residues. The CDR3 region is CASSLTGDGTDTQYF. The CDR3, as DNA: TGTGCCAGCAGTCTAACAGGGGACGGCACAGATACGCAGTATTTT.